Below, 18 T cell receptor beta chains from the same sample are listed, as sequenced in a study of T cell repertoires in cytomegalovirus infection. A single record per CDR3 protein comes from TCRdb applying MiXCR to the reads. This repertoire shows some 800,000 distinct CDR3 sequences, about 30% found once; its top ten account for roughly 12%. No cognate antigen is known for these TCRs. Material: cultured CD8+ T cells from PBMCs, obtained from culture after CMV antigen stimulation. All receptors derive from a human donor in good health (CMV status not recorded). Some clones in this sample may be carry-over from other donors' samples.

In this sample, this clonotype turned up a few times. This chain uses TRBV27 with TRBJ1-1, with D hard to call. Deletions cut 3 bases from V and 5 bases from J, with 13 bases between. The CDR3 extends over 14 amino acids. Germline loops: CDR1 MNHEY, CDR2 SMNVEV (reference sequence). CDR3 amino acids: CASSFGNLGTEAFF. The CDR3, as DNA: TGTGCCAGCAGTTTCGGAAACCTGGGGACTGAAGCTTTCTTT.

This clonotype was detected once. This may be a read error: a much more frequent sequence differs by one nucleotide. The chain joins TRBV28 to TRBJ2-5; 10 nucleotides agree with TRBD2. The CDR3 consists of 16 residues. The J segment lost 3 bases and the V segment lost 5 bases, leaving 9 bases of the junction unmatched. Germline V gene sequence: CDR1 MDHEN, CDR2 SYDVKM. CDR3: CASSLTSGTKKETQYF. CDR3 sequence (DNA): TGTGCCAGCAGTCTAACTAGCGGGACTAAAAAAGAGACCCAGTACTTC. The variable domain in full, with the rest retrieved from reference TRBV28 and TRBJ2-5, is DVKVTQSSRYLVKRTGEKVFLECVQDMDHENMFWYRQDPGLGLRLIYFSYDVKMKEKGDIPEGYSVSREKKERFSLILESASTNQTSMYLCASSLTSGTKKETQYFGPGTRLLVL.

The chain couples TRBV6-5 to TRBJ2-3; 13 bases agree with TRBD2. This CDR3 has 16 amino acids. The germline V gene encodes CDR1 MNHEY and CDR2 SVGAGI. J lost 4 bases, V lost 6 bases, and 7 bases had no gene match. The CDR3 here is CASRTSGGLNADTQYF. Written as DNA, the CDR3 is TGTGCCAGCAGGACTAGCGGGGGGCTAAACGCAGATACGCAGTATTTT.

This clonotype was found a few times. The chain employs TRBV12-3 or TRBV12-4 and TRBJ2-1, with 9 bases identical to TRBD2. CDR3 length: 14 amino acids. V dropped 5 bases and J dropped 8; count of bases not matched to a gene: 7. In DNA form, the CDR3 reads TGTGCCAGCAGTACCAGCGGGGGGCCCCATGAGCAGTTCTTC. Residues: CASSTSGGPHEQFF.

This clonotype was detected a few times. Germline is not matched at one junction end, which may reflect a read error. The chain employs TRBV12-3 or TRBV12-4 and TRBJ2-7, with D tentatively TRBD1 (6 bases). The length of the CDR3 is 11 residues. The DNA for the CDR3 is TGTGCCAGCAGTCAGGACAGATTGAAAACCTTC. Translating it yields CASSQDRLKTF.

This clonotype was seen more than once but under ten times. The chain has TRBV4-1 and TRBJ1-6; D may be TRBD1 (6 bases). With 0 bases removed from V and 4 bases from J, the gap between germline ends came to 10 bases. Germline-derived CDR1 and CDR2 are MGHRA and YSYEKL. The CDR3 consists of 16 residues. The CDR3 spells CASSQDLGQYNSPLHF. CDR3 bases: TGCGCCAGCAGCCAAGATCTTGGACAGTATAATTCACCCCTCCACTTT.

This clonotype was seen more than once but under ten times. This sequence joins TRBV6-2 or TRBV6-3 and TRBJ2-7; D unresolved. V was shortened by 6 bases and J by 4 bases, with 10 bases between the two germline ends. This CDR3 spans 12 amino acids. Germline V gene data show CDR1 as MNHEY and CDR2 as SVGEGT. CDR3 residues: CASSPGRYEQYV. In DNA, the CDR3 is TGTGCCAGCAGCCCAGGTCGATACGAGCAGTACGTC.

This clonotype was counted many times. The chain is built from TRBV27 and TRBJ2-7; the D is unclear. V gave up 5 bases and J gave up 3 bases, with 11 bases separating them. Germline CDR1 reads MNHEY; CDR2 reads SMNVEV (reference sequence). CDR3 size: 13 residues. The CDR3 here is CASSEGLDYEQYF. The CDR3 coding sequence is TGTGCCAGCAGTGAAGGATTGGACTACGAGCAGTACTTC.

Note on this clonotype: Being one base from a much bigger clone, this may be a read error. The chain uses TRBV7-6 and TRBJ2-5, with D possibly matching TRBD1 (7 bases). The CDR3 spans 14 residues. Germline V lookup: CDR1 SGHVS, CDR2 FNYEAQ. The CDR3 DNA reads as TGTGCCAGCAGCTTACTGGGAGGACAGGAGACCAAGTACTTC. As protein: CASSLLGGQETKYF.

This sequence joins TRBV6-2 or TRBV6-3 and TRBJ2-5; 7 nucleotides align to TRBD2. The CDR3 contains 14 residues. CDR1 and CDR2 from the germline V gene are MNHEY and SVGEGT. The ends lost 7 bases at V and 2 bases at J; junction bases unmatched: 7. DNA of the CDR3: TGTGCCAGCAAACAGCGGGGATCACAAGAGACCCAGTACTTC. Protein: CASKQRGSQETQYF.

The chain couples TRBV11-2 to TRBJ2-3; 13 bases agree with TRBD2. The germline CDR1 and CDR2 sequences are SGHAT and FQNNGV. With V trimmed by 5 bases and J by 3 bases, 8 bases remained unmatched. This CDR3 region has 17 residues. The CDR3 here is CASSIRLAGGPTDTQYF. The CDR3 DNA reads TGTGCCAGCAGCATAAGACTAGCGGGGGGCCCGACAGATACGCAGTATTTT.

The CDR3, as DNA: TGTGCCAGCAGTGACTTGGAGGTCCTAGAGACCCAGTACTTC. Translating it yields CASSDLEVLETQYF. This chain joins TRBV6-6 and TRBJ2-5; D possibly corresponds to TRBD2 (5 bases). This CDR3 has 14 residues. V lost 5 bases and J lost 4, with 14 bases in between. Germline values: CDR1 MNHNY, CDR2 SVGAGI (reference sequence).

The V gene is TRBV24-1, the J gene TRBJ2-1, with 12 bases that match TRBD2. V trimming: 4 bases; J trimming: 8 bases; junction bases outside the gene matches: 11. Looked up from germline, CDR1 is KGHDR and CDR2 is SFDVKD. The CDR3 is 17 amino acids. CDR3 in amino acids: CATSDPGTSGHEHEQFF. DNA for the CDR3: TGTGCCACCAGTGACCCAGGGACTAGCGGGCATGAGCATGAGCAGTTCTTC.

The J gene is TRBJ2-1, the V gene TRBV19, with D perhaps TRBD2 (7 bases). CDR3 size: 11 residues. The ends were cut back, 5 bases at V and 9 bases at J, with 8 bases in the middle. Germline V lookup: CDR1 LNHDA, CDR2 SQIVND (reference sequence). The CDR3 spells CASSAGAEQFF. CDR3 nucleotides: TGTGCCAGTAGTGCGGGGGCTGAGCAGTTCTTC.

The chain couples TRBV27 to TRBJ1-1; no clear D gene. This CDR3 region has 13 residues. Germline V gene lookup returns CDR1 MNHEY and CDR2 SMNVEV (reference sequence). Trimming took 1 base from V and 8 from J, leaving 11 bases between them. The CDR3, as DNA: TGTGCCAGCAGTTTATTTCCACAGCTGGAAGCTTTCTTT. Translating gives CASSLFPQLEAFF.

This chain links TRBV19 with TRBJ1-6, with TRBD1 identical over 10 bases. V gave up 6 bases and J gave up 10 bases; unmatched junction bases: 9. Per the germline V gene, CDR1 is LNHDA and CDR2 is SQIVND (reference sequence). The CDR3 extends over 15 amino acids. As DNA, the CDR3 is TGTGCCAGTAGCTTCCTCGGGACAGGGGACTCACCCCTCCACTTT. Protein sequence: CASSFLGTGDSPLHF.

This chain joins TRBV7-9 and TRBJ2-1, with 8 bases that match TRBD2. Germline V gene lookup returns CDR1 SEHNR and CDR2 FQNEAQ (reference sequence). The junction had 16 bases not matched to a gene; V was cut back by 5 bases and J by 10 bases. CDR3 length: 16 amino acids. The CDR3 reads CASSAREGKAQWEQFF. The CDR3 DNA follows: TGTGCCAGCAGCGCCCGGGAGGGGAAGGCGCAATGGGAGCAGTTCTTC.

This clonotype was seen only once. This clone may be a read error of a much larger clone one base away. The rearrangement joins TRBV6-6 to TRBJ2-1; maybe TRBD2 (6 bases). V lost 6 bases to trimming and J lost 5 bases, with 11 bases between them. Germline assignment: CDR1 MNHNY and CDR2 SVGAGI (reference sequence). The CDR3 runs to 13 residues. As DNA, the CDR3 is TGTGCCAGCAGAGTCGCGGGGAACAATGAGCAGTTCTTC. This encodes CASRVAGNNEQFF.